The rows below give T cell receptor beta chains drawn from one sample of a study of CD8+CD57+ T cells in acquired aplastic anemia. TCRdb reprocessed the reads via MiXCR and lists one record per CDR3 protein. Among 250,000 or so distinct CDR3 sequences, 47% were seen once, and the ten largest hold about 8.3%. The material sequenced was sorted CD4+, CD8+, or CD8+CD57+ T cells (not recorded which) from PBMCs. Source of these receptors: a human donor with aplastic anemia. Both conserved end residues are part of each CDR3. Fields, in order: clone size, D gene, J gene, V gene, CDR3 protein, CDR3 DNA. The D gene is left open where the match is weak. Clone size is shown for a subset of rows, as once, few, many or a class of expanded clone.

once	NA	TRBJ1-3	TRBV20-1	CSAMKGIVGGNTIYF	TGCAGTGCTATGAAGGGAATTGTCGGTGGAAACACCATATATTTT
few	TRBD2	TRBJ2-7	TRBV7-9	CASSSLPAGGGYEQYF	TGTGCCAGCAGCTCCCTACCAGCGGGGGGCGGGTACGAGCAGTACTTC
few	NA	TRBJ2-1	TRBV12-5	CASGLGQGHEQFF	TGTGCTAGTGGTTTGGGTCAAGGCCATGAGCAGTTCTTC
NA	NA	TRBJ1-6	TRBV7-2	CASSQERGNNPPLHF	TGTGCCAGCAGCCAAGAAAGAGGGAATAATCCACCCCTCCACTTT
NA	NA	TRBJ1-2	TRBV5-4	CASSMDSLRNTRMATF	TGTGCCAGCAGCATGGACAGTCTGAGAAACACCCGGATGGCAACCTTC
few	NA	TRBJ2-3	TRBV18	CASSPPGIVDTQYF	TGTGCCAGCTCACCACCAGGGATAGTGGATACGCAGTATTTT
NA	NA	TRBJ1-2	TRBV20-1	CSANVGYYGYTF	TGCAGTGCTAATGTAGGGTACTATGGCTACACCTTC
NA	TRBD1	TRBJ1-1	TRBV4-1	CASSPNHRGQGEAFF	TGCGCCAGCAGCCCCAATCACAGGGGGCAGGGTGAAGCTTTCTTT
NA	NA	TRBJ2-7	TRBV7-2	CASSWGVGGYEQYF	TGTGCCAGCAGCTGGGGGGTTGGCGGCTACGAGCAGTACTTC
NA	NA	TRBJ2-1	TRBV6-1	CASSEDRTQYNEQFF	TGTGCCAGCAGTGAAGACAGAACCCAATACAATGAGCAGTTCTTC
NA	TRBD1	TRBJ2-2	TRBV6-1	CASSDWTGNTGELFF	TGTGCCAGCAGTGACTGGACAGGGAACACCGGGGAGCTGTTTTTT
few	NA	TRBJ2-1	TRBV20-1	CSARVPSSVYEQFF	TGCAGTGCTAGAGTACCTAGCTCAGTCTATGAGCAGTTCTTC
many	TRBD2	TRBJ2-5	TRBV6-5	CASSLLAGGRETQYF	TGTGCCAGCAGTTTACTAGCGGGAGGCCGGGAGACCCAGTACTTC
NA	NA	TRBJ2-5	TRBV7-9	CASSLVLQETQYF	TGTGCCAGCAGCTTAGTTCTTCAAGAGACCCAGTACTTC
NA	NA	TRBJ1-5	TRBV27	CASSFLINQPQHF	TGTGCCAGCAGTTTCCTGATCAATCAGCCCCAGCATTTT
many	TRBD2	TRBJ2-5	TRBV4-3	CASSQDWGGETQYF	TGCGCCAGCAGCCAAGACTGGGGGGGGGAGACCCAGTACTTC
NA	TRBD1	TRBJ1-4	TRBV9	CASSVVGEGGAEKLFF	TGTGCCAGCAGCGTAGTTGGTGAAGGGGGCGCAGAAAAACTGTTTTTT
NA	NA	TRBJ2-5	TRBV10-3	CAISEADGKGQETQYF	TGTGCCATCAGTGAAGCGGACGGGAAGGGCCAAGAGACCCAGTACTTC
NA	NA	TRBJ1-5	TRBV15	CATSSVDNQPQHF	TGTGCCACCAGCAGCGTCGACAATCAGCCCCAGCATTTT
many	TRBD1	TRBJ1-1	TRBV10-1	CASTFGQGRMNTEAFF	TGCGCCAGCACCTTTGGACAGGGCAGGATGAACACTGAAGCTTTCTTT
many	TRBD1	TRBJ1-2	TRBV9	CASSVGGDSFNGYTF	TGTGCCAGCAGCGTAGGAGGGGACAGCTTCAATGGCTACACCTTC
few	NA	TRBJ1-5	TRBV27	CASSLGRHQPQHF	TGTGCCAGCAGTTTAGGCCGTCATCAGCCCCAGCATTTT
few	NA	TRBJ2-7	TRBV4-1	CASSHFSSHEQYF	TGCGCCAGCAGCCACTTCTCCTCCCACGAGCAGTACTTC
NA	NA	TRBJ1-5	TRBV6-1	CASSYPWTHSNQPQHF	TGTGCCAGCAGTTACCCCTGGACACATAGCAATCAGCCCCAGCATTTT
NA	NA	TRBJ2-7	TRBV19	CASSEVGGYYEQYF	TGTGCCAGTAGTGAAGTTGGCGGATACTACGAGCAGTACTTC
few	NA	TRBJ1-1	TRBV27	CASSSPGPEAFF	TGTGCCAGCAGTTCTCCGGGGCCTGAAGCTTTCTTT
NA	NA	TRBJ1-2	TRBV6-6	CASTSRTGLTSRGYTF	TGTGCCAGCACCTCACGGACGGGACTCACCTCGAGGGGCTACACCTTC
few	NA	TRBJ2-1	TRBV12-3/TRBV12-4	CASSFTERYNEQFF	TGTGCCAGCAGTTTTACGGAGAGGTACAATGAGCAGTTCTTC